A selection of T cell receptor beta chains follows, all from one sample in a study of blood T cell repertoires in COVID-19. The data were produced by immunoSEQ multiplex PCR, yet TCRdb's version contains in-frame clones alone and is incomplete. The table records about 58,000 clones, about 88% of them present only once. Material: peripheral blood. The origin of the receptors is a woman between 65 and 79 years old with active COVID-19. Each CDR3 is given with its conserved first and last residue. The D gene is left open where the match is weak. Size is stated for part of the rows, as once, few or many counts, or as a class when the clone is expanded.

D,size,V,J,DNA,CDR3
NA,NA,TRBV14,TRBJ1-3,TGTGCCAGCAGCCCAACCCGGGGACATAAGGGAAACACCATATATTTT,CASSPTRGHKGNTIYF
NA,NA,TRBV7-2,TRBJ1-1,TGTGCCAGCAGTTTACAGGTACTGAACACTGAAGCTTTCTTT,CASSLQVLNTEAFF
TRBD2,NA,TRBV19,TRBJ2-3,TGTGCCAGTAGTTCAATCGAACTAGCGGGAGAAGGCGATACGCAGTATTTT,CASSSIELAGEGDTQYF
NA,NA,TRBV6-5,TRBJ2-7,TGTGCCAGCAGTTACTCGCTCAGATCCTACGAGCAGTACTTC,CASSYSLRSYEQYF
TRBD1,NA,TRBV27,TRBJ1-2,TGTGCCAGCAGTTTGGGATCAGGGGGATTGTATGGCTACACCTTC,CASSLGSGGLYGYTF
TRBD1,NA,TRBV6-5,TRBJ1-4,TGTGCCAGCAAAAACAGGGGGTGGGGTAATGAAAAACTGTTTTTT,CASKNRGWGNEKLFF
TRBD2,NA,TRBV19,TRBJ2-7,TGTGCCAGTAGTGCTGGGACTATTTTCTCCTACGAGCAGTACTTC,CASSAGTIFSYEQYF
TRBD1,NA,TRBV29-1,TRBJ1-1,TGCAGCGTTGAGGCCTTCCCGGGACAGGGGCCCGGAGAGGCTGAAGCTTTCTTT,CSVEAFPGQGPGEAEAFF
NA,once,TRBV21-1,TRBJ1-1,TGTGCCAGCAGCACACGGCAGGGCGCAATCCTGAACACTGAAGCTTTCTTT,CASSTRQGAILNTEAFF
TRBD1,once,TRBV28,TRBJ2-1,TGTGCCAGCAGGCGGACAGGGGGGTGGGATGAGCAGTTCTTC,CASRRTGGWDEQFF
TRBD2,NA,TRBV5-1,TRBJ2-1,TGCGCCAGCAGCTTGGCTGGGACTAGCGGGAGCCTGCATGAGCAGTTCTTC,CASSLAGTSGSLHEQFF
TRBD1,NA,TRBV29-1,TRBJ1-2,TGCAGCTTCCGGACAGGGGACTATGGCTACACCTTC,CSFRTGDYGYTF
TRBD1,NA,TRBV25-1,TRBJ2-1,TGTGCCAGCAGTGGAGCTACCGGGACAGTCTCCTACAATGAGCAGTTCTTC,CASSGATGTVSYNEQFF
NA,once,TRBV19,TRBJ1-1,TGTGCCAGTAGTATACGAGAGTCCCACACTGAAGCTTTCTTT,CASSIRESHTEAFF
NA,once,TRBV10-3,TRBJ1-1,TGTGCCATCAGTGAGTCGAGTAACACTGAAGCTTTCTTT,CAISESSNTEAFF
TRBD1,NA,TRBV7-2,TRBJ2-7,TGTGCCAGCAGCTTCGGGACAGGGGGATACGAGCAGTACTTC,CASSFGTGGYEQYF
TRBD2,NA,TRBV28,TRBJ2-7,TGTGCCAGCAGTCCGCCCCCGGGTAGCGGGGGACCCTACGAGCAGTACTTC,CASSPPPGSGGPYEQYF
NA,NA,TRBV6-1,TRBJ1-1,TGTGCCAGCAGTGAAAGGGGTTCCAACACTGAAGCTTTCTTT,CASSERGSNTEAFF
TRBD1,NA,TRBV5-6,TRBJ2-3,TGTGCCAGCAGCAATGGCGACAGGGAGACAGATACGCAGTATTTT,CASSNGDRETDTQYF
TRBD1,once,TRBV28,TRBJ2-1,TGTGCCAGCAGTACAGGGGTGGGGTACAATGAGCAGTTCTTC,CASSTGVGYNEQFF
NA,once,TRBV30,TRBJ1-5,TGTGCCTGGAGTCCGGGAGGGGCAGGTCAGCCCCAGCATTTT,CAWSPGGAGQPQHF
NA,few,TRBV28,TRBJ2-7,TGTGCCAGCAGTTCACTAGCTTCCTCCTACGAGCAGTACTTC,CASSSLASSYEQYF
TRBD2,NA,TRBV18,TRBJ2-7,TGTGCCAGCTCACCGAAAGCCGGGACTACCTCCTCCTACGAGCAGTACTTC,CASSPKAGTTSSYEQYF
TRBD1,NA,TRBV5-3,TRBJ1-2,TGTGCCAGAAGCTTGGTGGGACAGGGGGCGCGCTATGGCTACACCTTC,CARSLVGQGARYGYTF
TRBD2,few,TRBV7-3,TRBJ2-4,TGTGCCAGCAGCTTAAATGCGGGAGAGGGGGCCAAAAACATTCAGTACTTC,CASSLNAGEGAKNIQYF
NA,NA,TRBV7-9,TRBJ1-3,TGTGCCAGCAGCTCAACCACGGGTTTGTCTGGAAACACCATATATTTT,CASSSTTGLSGNTIYF
TRBD1,NA,TRBV10-3,TRBJ1-2,TGTGCCATCAGGGGGGGACCGGGACAGCTTAACTATGGCTACACCTTC,CAIRGGPGQLNYGYTF
TRBD1,NA,TRBV7-2,TRBJ2-1,TGTGCCAGCAGCCTCGCGGGCGGGACAGGGGTCTTCAATGAGCAGTTCTTC,CASSLAGGTGVFNEQFF
TRBD2,once,TRBV27,TRBJ2-5,TGTGCCAGCAATCTAGCGGGAGGGGGGCAAGAGACCCAGTACTTC,CASNLAGGGQETQYF
TRBD1,NA,TRBV19,TRBJ2-7,TGTGCCAGTACGGGACAGGGGCTACCCTACGAGCAGTACTTC,CASTGQGLPYEQYF
TRBD1,NA,TRBV9,TRBJ1-2,TGTGCCAGCAGCGTAGTGGCAGGGGGAAACTATGGCTACACCTTC,CASSVVAGGNYGYTF
NA,NA,TRBV2,TRBJ1-2,TGTGCCAGCAGTGATTCGGGGGTTGGTGGCTACACCTTC,CASSDSGVGGYTF
TRBD2,NA,TRBV24-1,TRBJ2-7,TGTGCCACCAGCCCGACTAGCGGGAGTTACGAGCAGTACTTC,CATSPTSGSYEQYF
TRBD1,NA,TRBV4-2,TRBJ1-2,TGTGCCAGCAGCCAAGATCGCCTGACAGGGTTGGGCGGCTACACCTTC,CASSQDRLTGLGGYTF
NA,NA,TRBV30,TRBJ1-1,TGTGCCATGAACAGGGAGTACGGGCCTGAAGCTTTCTTT,CAMNREYGPEAFF
TRBD2,NA,TRBV4-1,TRBJ2-5,TGCGCCAGCAGCCAAGGGACTAGCGGGAGGCGCCAAGAGACCCAGTACTTC,CASSQGTSGRRQETQYF
TRBD1,NA,TRBV19,TRBJ1-2,TGTGCCAGTAGTATATCCCCTGGACAGGGAGAATATGGCTACACCTTC,CASSISPGQGEYGYTF
TRBD2,NA,TRBV6-6,TRBJ2-1,TGTGCCAGCAGTCCATTAAGCGGGAGAGGGTCCAATGAGCAGTTCTTC,CASSPLSGRGSNEQFF
NA,NA,TRBV20-1,TRBJ2-1,TGCAGTGCTAGTCCCGCCTTCCTCGGCAATGAGCAGTTCTTC,CSASPAFLGNEQFF
TRBD2,NA,TRBV3-1/TRBV3-2,TRBJ2-3,TGTGCCAGCAGCGGGAGCGGGAGGGATGGTACAGATACGCAGTATTTT,CASSGSGRDGTDTQYF